These 19 T cell receptor beta chains originate from one sample sequenced in a study of blood T cells in healthy people across ages. A sample-barcoded 5' primer and a J-beta primer mix were used in a second PCR of roughly 7 to 11 cycles. TCRdb independently ran MiXCR on the 5' RACE reads; one entry per CDR3 protein. The table includes under 800,000 distinct CDR3 sequences, roughly 47% detected once. The sequenced material came from blood. Receptors originate from a woman in her sixties or seventies in good health.

Of note for this clonotype: An end of the junction does not agree with germline; a read error may underlie this. The chain carries TRBV7-7 and TRBJ2-1, with 14 positions matching TRBD2. The V gene's germline CDR1 is SSHAT and CDR2 FNYEAQ (reference sequence). The CDR3 has 16 residues. The CDR3 DNA reads TGTGCTAGCAGCTTAGGGGGACTAGCGGGAGTCGCTGAGCAGTTCTTC. The encoded protein is CASSLGGLAGVAEQFF.

This chain uses TRBV3-1 with TRBJ2-6; D not resolved. The CDR3 has 15 residues. Trimming removed 3 bases at V and 2 bases at J, with 8 bases between. Germline V lookup: CDR1 LGHDT, CDR2 YNNKEL (reference sequence). CDR3 region: CASSHPGAGANVLTF. The CDR3 DNA is TGTGCCAGCAGCCACCCAGGAGCTGGGGCCAACGTCCTGACTTTC.

The chain joins TRBV6-2 or TRBV6-3 to TRBJ1-2; D remains unclear. The CDR3 loop spans 15 amino acids. Germline CDR1 reads MNHEY; CDR2 reads SVGEGT. Trimming shortened V by 6 bases and J by 0 bases, and 14 bases separated the two germline ends. The CDR3 nucleotides are TGTGCCAGCAGCGTCACCTGGCAGCCTAACTATGGCTACACCTTC. Amino acids: CASSVTWQPNYGYTF.

This sequence joins TRBV29-1 and TRBJ2-7; maybe TRBD2 (6 bases). V was clipped by 3 bases and J by 7 bases, with 22 bases between them. Germline V lookup: CDR1 SQVTM, CDR2 ANQGSEA. CDR3 size: 15 residues. The CDR3 bases are TGCAGCGTTGATAGTCCGGGAGATTATCACAATGAGCAGTACTTC. Its protein is CSVDSPGDYHNEQYF.

This clonotype was seen ten or more times. The chain uses TRBV29-1 and TRBJ2-7; tentative D call: TRBD2 (5 bases). V was trimmed by 4 bases and J by 1 base, leaving 11 bases between them. Germline CDR1 SQVTM, CDR2 ANQGSEA. The CDR3 has 13 amino acids. CDR3 in amino acids: CSVVTGKSYEQYF. CDR3 bases: TGCAGCGTTGTAACCGGGAAATCCTACGAGCAGTACTTC.

A few counts support this clonotype. This chain links TRBV7-9 with TRBJ1-2; the D is unclear. Per germline, CDR1 SEHNR and CDR2 FQNEAQ (reference sequence). The V end lost 7 bases, the J end lost 3 bases, and 15 bases lay between the germline ends. There are 14 residues in the CDR3. As DNA, the CDR3 is TGTGCCAGCACCGCGACAAGTCAATACTATGGCTACACCTTC. Translated: CASTATSQYYGYTF.

This clonotype was detected only a few times. V and J are TRBV4-2 and TRBJ2-3, with 14 bases aligning to TRBD2. Unmatched junction bases numbered 6, after V lost 4 bases and J lost 0 bases. The CDR3 has 18 residues. In germline, CDR1 is LGHNA, CDR2 YNFKEQ. The CDR3 spells CASSPGLAGGPSTDTQYF. The CDR3 DNA sequence: TGTGCCAGCAGCCCCGGACTAGCGGGAGGTCCGAGCACAGATACGCAGTATTTT.

V is TRBV21-1 and J is TRBJ2-2; no check of the table's D call, TRBD1, against the DNA was made. TRBV21-1 is marked as a pseudogene. The CDR3 is 15 residues long. This chain's CDR3 is CASVPTGGNTGELFF. For the CDR3, the DNA is TGTGCCAGCGTCCCGACAGGGGGGAACACCGGGGAGCTGTTTTTT.

This clonotype occurred a few times. The chain employs TRBV29-1 and TRBJ2-7, with D tentatively TRBD2 (6 bases). CDR1 is SQVTM, CDR2 ANQGSEA, per germline. The CDR3 contains 14 residues. V lost 5 bases, J lost 0 bases, and 14 bases lay in between. The CDR3 coding sequence is TGCAGCGTTTCCGGGACTCCCAGCTCCTACGAGCAGTACTTC. It encodes CSVSGTPSSYEQYF.

The chain employs TRBV5-1 and TRBJ1-2; unclear D gene. The V end was cut by 4 bases, the J end by 8 bases, with 9 bases between. Germline loops: CDR1 SGHRS, CDR2 YFSETQ. This CDR3 has 11 amino acids. CDR3 residues: CASSPESGYTF. CDR3 DNA sequence: TGCGCCAGCAGCCCAGAAAGCGGCTACACCTTC.

V is TRBV10-3 and J is TRBJ2-1; 10 nucleotides line up with TRBD1. This CDR3 comprises 17 residues. V shed 5 bases and J 5 bases; nucleotides not matched to a gene: 12. The V gene's germline CDR1 is ENHRY and CDR2 SYGVKD. The CDR3 DNA follows: TGTGCCATCAGTTTCCGGGCGGGGACAGGGGCCAACAATGAGCAGTTCTTC. Protein product: CAISFRAGTGANNEQFF.

V is TRBV7-6 and J is TRBJ2-6; the D gene is possibly TRBD1 (5 bases). Trimming removed 1 base from V and 2 bases from J, with 6 bases in between. Germline V lookup: CDR1 SGHVS, CDR2 FNYEAQ. This CDR3 is built from 15 residues. CDR3 DNA sequence: TGTGCCAGCAGCTTAGTAGGGGCTGGGGCCAACGTCCTGACTTTC. It is translated as CASSLVGAGANVLTF.

This chain links TRBV3-1 with TRBJ1-1; maybe TRBD1 (5 bases). Germline loops: CDR1 LGHDT, CDR2 YNNKEL (reference sequence). The CDR3 totals 16 residues. V shed 4 bases and J shed 0 bases, with 15 bases lying between them. The CDR3 reads CASSLVDGALNTEAFF. In DNA form, the CDR3 reads TGTGCCAGCAGCCTAGTGGACGGGGCTCTGAACACTGAAGCTTTCTTT.

This clonotype was seen more than once but under ten times. The V and J genes are TRBV30 and TRBJ2-3; a weak D match, TRBD2 (7 bases). Germline assignment: CDR1 GTSNPN and CDR2 SVGIG (reference sequence). CDR3 length equals 13 residues. The V end was cut by 8 bases, the J end by 3 bases, with 15 bases between. DNA for the CDR3: TGTGCCGGGGAAGGGGGGGAGACAGATACGCAGTATTTT. Translating gives CAGEGGETDTQYF. Complete variable domain (other parts from reference TRBV30 and TRBJ2-3): SQTIHQWPATLVQPVGSPLSLECTVEGTSNPNLYWYRQAAGRGLQLLFYSVGIGQISSEVPQNLSASRPQDRQFILSSKKLLLSDSGFYLCAGEGGETDTQYFGPGTRLTVL.

V gene TRBV20-1 combines with J gene TRBJ2-6; weak D call: TRBD2 (5 bases). CDR3 length: 18 amino acids. Germline V gives CDR1 DFQATT, CDR2 SNEGSKA (reference sequence). With 0 bases removed from V and 2 bases from J, the gap between germline ends came to 17 bases. DNA for the CDR3: TGCAGTGCTAGAGATCCTGGTAACTGGGGAGCTGGGGCCAACGTCCTGACTTTC. Encoded protein: CSARDPGNWGAGANVLTF.

This sequence joins TRBV7-6 and TRBJ2-2; TRBD2 is a possible D gene (6 bases). Germline CDR1 and CDR2: SGHVS and FNYEAQ. Deletions cut 0 bases from V and 7 bases from J, with 6 bases between. The CDR3 runs 13 residues. The CDR3 here is CASSLAGGGELFF. In DNA form, the CDR3 reads TGTGCCAGCAGCTTAGCGGGAGGCGGGGAGCTGTTTTTT.

This clonotype was seen only a few times. This chain uses TRBV5-1 with TRBJ2-2; D remains unclear. This CDR3 has 15 amino acids. Between the trimmed V and J ends, which lost 0 bases and 0 bases, there was a span of 6 bases. Germline V gene data show CDR1 as SGHRS and CDR2 as YFSETQ. The CDR3 loop reads CASSLEGPNTGELFF. The CDR3 DNA sequence: TGCGCCAGCAGCTTGGAAGGGCCGAACACCGGGGAGCTGTTTTTT.

The chain combines TRBV2 with TRBJ2-3; no clear D. Deletions cut 6 bases from V and 0 bases from J, with 10 bases between. The CDR3 runs 14 residues. Germline V lookup: CDR1 SNHLY, CDR2 FYNNEI. The DNA of the CDR3 is TGTGCCAGCAGGGTCTACTCTAGCACAGATACGCAGTATTTT. As protein: CASRVYSSTDTQYF.

The table lists this clonotype with a few counts. V and J are TRBV12-3 or TRBV12-4 and TRBJ2-4; 7 nucleotides match TRBD2. CDR3 length equals 15 residues. The V segment lost 0 bases and the J segment 8 bases; nucleotides outside the gene matches: 7. CDR3 DNA: TGTGCCAGCAGTTTAGCAGCGGGGACTGGGGACATTCAGTACTTC. Its protein product is CASSLAAGTGDIQYF.